A selection of T cell receptor beta chains follows, all from one sample in a study of cytomegalovirus exposure and HLA in healthy donors. The repertoire was sequenced with immunoSEQ multiplex PCR; TCRdb's copy has only in-frame clones and lacks some. This table has about 120,000 clones, over 65% appearing once. Material: PBMCs. The source is a woman in her thirties in good health and CMV-seropositive. CDR3s include the opening cysteine and the closing phenylalanine or tryptophan. Where a row states a size, it is once, few, many or the class of an expanded clone; other rows omit it.

clone_size: -; v_call: TRBV6-5; j_call: TRBJ2-7; cdr3_aa: CASSTGARGQYF
clone_size: -; v_call: TRBV6-1; j_call: TRBJ2-3; cdr3_aa: CASSERGGLAALSSDTQYF
clone_size: -; v_call: TRBV4-3; j_call: TRBJ1-2; cdr3_aa: CASSQTGRNGYTF
clone_size: few; v_call: TRBV11-3; j_call: TRBJ2-2; cdr3_aa: CASSAGRQGAGELFF
clone_size: -; v_call: TRBV15; j_call: TRBJ2-3; cdr3_aa: CATSRRTGGPWDTQYF
clone_size: -; v_call: TRBV28; j_call: TRBJ2-7; cdr3_aa: CASSSPGQGLGEQYF
clone_size: -; v_call: TRBV2; j_call: TRBJ1-6; cdr3_aa: CASSAGQGLSSYNSPLHF
clone_size: -; v_call: TRBV4-2; j_call: TRBJ1-5; cdr3_aa: CASSQDQQPNQPQHF
clone_size: -; v_call: TRBV28; j_call: TRBJ1-1; cdr3_aa: CASSTPVGVGNTEAFF
clone_size: -; v_call: TRBV5-1; j_call: TRBJ2-5; cdr3_aa: CASEQGLRSETQYF
clone_size: -; v_call: TRBV2; j_call: TRBJ1-2; cdr3_aa: CASSDWGRGGYTF
clone_size: once; v_call: TRBV4-1; j_call: TRBJ2-1; cdr3_aa: CASSSEGSSYNEQFF
clone_size: once; v_call: TRBV2; j_call: TRBJ2-2; cdr3_aa: CASMADTGELFF
clone_size: -; v_call: TRBV5-4; j_call: TRBJ1-6; cdr3_aa: CASSPGQGSRSPLHF
clone_size: -; v_call: TRBV7-9; j_call: TRBJ1-2; cdr3_aa: CASSSTQQGNDYGYTF
clone_size: -; v_call: TRBV6-6; j_call: TRBJ1-6; cdr3_aa: CASSSSQGFRPLHF
clone_size: -; v_call: TRBV7-8; j_call: TRBJ1-5; cdr3_aa: CASSLVGGMLSQPQHF
clone_size: -; v_call: TRBV5-6; j_call: TRBJ2-3; cdr3_aa: CASSLERTSGASTDTQYF
clone_size: -; v_call: TRBV4-1; j_call: TRBJ2-5; cdr3_aa: CASSQEGQRLETQYF
clone_size: once; v_call: TRBV10-3; j_call: TRBJ1-2; cdr3_aa: CAISETHSGYTF
clone_size: -; v_call: TRBV5-1; j_call: TRBJ1-1; cdr3_aa: CASRWDSQTEAFF
clone_size: once; v_call: TRBV18; j_call: TRBJ2-7; cdr3_aa: CASSPRASRTYEQYF
clone_size: once; v_call: TRBV27; j_call: TRBJ1-1; cdr3_aa: CASSFGVRGMETEAFF
clone_size: few; v_call: TRBV10-3; j_call: TRBJ1-1; cdr3_aa: CAISESGRGLGAFF
clone_size: -; v_call: TRBV29-1; j_call: TRBJ1-2; cdr3_aa: CSVDGRGGYTF
clone_size: -; v_call: TRBV6-1; j_call: TRBJ2-5; cdr3_aa: CASSQQGSEGTQYF
clone_size: -; v_call: TRBV7-2; j_call: TRBJ2-3; cdr3_aa: CASSSGSFRGGNTDTQYF
clone_size: few; v_call: TRBV6-6; j_call: TRBJ1-2; cdr3_aa: CASSYGRQRYGYTF
clone_size: few; v_call: TRBV5-4; j_call: TRBJ2-5; cdr3_aa: CASSLWGPQETQYF
clone_size: few; v_call: TRBV5-1; j_call: TRBJ2-5; cdr3_aa: CASGNLAGEETQYF
clone_size: -; v_call: TRBV4-1; j_call: TRBJ2-3; cdr3_aa: CASSREGSLLTDTQYF
clone_size: -; v_call: TRBV5-1; j_call: TRBJ2-5; cdr3_aa: CASSLAGGATGETQYF
clone_size: -; v_call: TRBV5-5; j_call: TRBJ1-5; cdr3_aa: CASSVQWGGDQPQHF
clone_size: -; v_call: TRBV28; j_call: TRBJ1-6; cdr3_aa: CASSPTGADNSPLHF
clone_size: -; v_call: TRBV6-6; j_call: TRBJ1-4; cdr3_aa: CASSFQQGFEKLFF
clone_size: few; v_call: TRBV7-2; j_call: TRBJ1-2; cdr3_aa: CASSLIQGAGGYTF
clone_size: -; v_call: TRBV6-5; j_call: TRBJ2-7; cdr3_aa: CASSLSTGLDEQYF
clone_size: few; v_call: TRBV11-3; j_call: TRBJ2-3; cdr3_aa: CASSTLAGADTQYF
clone_size: -; v_call: TRBV7-9; j_call: TRBJ1-1; cdr3_aa: CSSSWGQKNTEAFF
clone_size: few; v_call: TRBV30; j_call: TRBJ2-7; cdr3_aa: CAWSRQGSSYEQYF
clone_size: -; v_call: TRBV9; j_call: TRBJ1-3; cdr3_aa: CASRKGVSGNTIYF
clone_size: -; v_call: TRBV5-4; j_call: TRBJ2-5; cdr3_aa: CASSLRSAGDETQYF
clone_size: -; v_call: TRBV4-2; j_call: TRBJ2-1; cdr3_aa: CASSQGEGLGDEQFF
clone_size: once; v_call: TRBV2; j_call: TRBJ1-5; cdr3_aa: CASSEQGIYSNQPQHF
clone_size: -; v_call: TRBV29-1; j_call: TRBJ2-3; cdr3_aa: CSVVLAGATISTDTQYF
clone_size: -; v_call: TRBV9; j_call: TRBJ2-5; cdr3_aa: CASAPEGLWAQYF
clone_size: -; v_call: TRBV6-5; j_call: TRBJ2-1; cdr3_aa: CASSYSSSASSDEQFF